These 11 T cell receptor beta chains share one sample of origin, sequenced in a study of T cells in Graves' hyperthyroidism and ophthalmopathy. RNA transcripts provided the source from which TCR beta CDR3 regions were amplified. The HTBI primer set was used in a first-round RT-PCR of the TCR CDR3. TCRdb reprocessed the multiplex PCR reads with MiXCR, giving one entry per CDR3 protein. The sample consists of almost 500,000 distinct CDR3 sequences, 20% to 25% of them appearing once. The sample consisted of blood. The receptors stem from a woman aged 70-85 years with Graves' ophthalmopathy.

The chain couples TRBV6-9 to TRBJ2-2; 11 positions agree with TRBD1. Trimming took 4 bases from V and 3 from J; bases not matched to a gene: 4. Germline CDR1 reads MNHGY; CDR2 reads SVAAGI. This CDR3 has 16 residues. Here the CDR3 DNA reads TGTGCCAGCAGTTTACGGGACAGGGGGGACACCGGGGAGCTGTTTTTT. This gives the protein CASSLRDRGDTGELFF.

This clonotype was detected only a few times. The V and J genes are TRBV28 and TRBJ1-5, with 7 bases aligning to TRBD1. V was clipped by 4 bases and J by 1 base; unmatched bases: 4. The germline V gene has CDR1 MDHEN and CDR2 SYDVKM. CDR3 length: 15 residues. The CDR3 nucleotides are TGTGCCAGCAGTTACCACAGGGGAAGCAATCAGCCCCAGCATTTT. This codes for CASSYHRGSNQPQHF.

This clonotype was seen only a few times. This chain links TRBV7-8 with TRBJ2-1; 7 bases match TRBD2. Germline lookup yields CDR1 SGHVS and CDR2 FQNEAQ. The J segment lost 4 bases and the V segment lost 4 bases, leaving 10 bases of the junction unmatched. This CDR3 spans 16 amino acids. The CDR3 DNA sequence: TGTGCCAGCAGCTCCCAGAGGACTAGGAGTTACAATGAGCAGTTCTTC. Translating gives CASSSQRTRSYNEQFF.

The chain is built from TRBV20-1 and TRBJ2-2; D is undetermined. Germline lookup yields CDR1 DFQATT and CDR2 SNEGSKA (reference sequence). This CDR3 has 13 residues. V dropped 3 bases and J dropped 2 bases, with 7 bases sitting between them. The CDR3 coding sequence is TGCAGTGCTAGCTGGCAAAACACCGGGGAGCTGTTTTTT. Its translation: CSASWQNTGELFF.

This clonotype was seen more than once but under ten times. This chain joins TRBV7-2 and TRBJ2-7; 7 bases agree with TRBD2. CDR1 and CDR2 from the germline V gene are SGHTA and FQGNSA. The V gene end was trimmed by 0 bases and the J gene end by 3 bases; junction bases not matched to a gene: 8. The CDR3 is 16 residues long. The CDR3 reads CASSLASSGPFYEQYF. The DNA for the CDR3 is TGTGCCAGCAGCTTAGCGTCTAGCGGACCGTTCTACGAGCAGTACTTC.

This chain connects TRBV6-2 or TRBV6-3 to TRBJ1-4; no clear D gene. V shed 2 bases and J shed 8 bases, with 9 bases lying between them. This CDR3 spans 13 amino acids. Germline-derived CDR1 and CDR2 are MNHEY and SVGEGT. The CDR3 nucleotides read TGTGCCAGCAGTTACCCCCAGGAGGAAAAACTGTTTTTT. Amino acids: CASSYPQEEKLFF.

This clonotype has at least ten counts. The chain recombines TRBV28 with TRBJ2-1; D may be TRBD2 (6 bases). Germline V gives CDR1 MDHEN, CDR2 SYDVKM. V dropped 5 bases and J dropped 0 bases, with 8 bases sitting between them. The CDR3 is made up of 14 amino acids. CDR3 in amino acids: CASSDGSSYNEQFF. In DNA, the CDR3 is TGTGCCAGCAGTGACGGGAGCTCCTACAATGAGCAGTTCTTC.

This chain links TRBV7-2 with TRBJ1-2; D is ambiguous. The germline V gene encodes CDR1 SGHTA and CDR2 FQGNSA. This CDR3 has 15 residues. V was clipped by 5 bases and J by 2 bases, with 15 bases between them. CDR3 amino acids: CASSLGKGSNYGYTF. CDR3 sequence (DNA): TGTGCCAGCAGCCTCGGGAAAGGGTCAAACTATGGCTACACCTTC. The variable domain in full, with the rest retrieved from reference TRBV7-2 and TRBJ1-2, is GAGVSQSPSNKVTEKGKDVELRCDPISGHTALYWYRQSLGQGLEFLIYFQGNSAPDKSGLPSDRFSAERTGGSVSTLTIQRTQQEDSAVYLCASSLGKGSNYGYTFGSGTRLTVV.

This clonotype appeared a few times. This rearrangement joins TRBV9 to TRBJ2-1; no firm D call. This CDR3 is 11 amino acids long. CDR1 is SGDLS, CDR2 YYNGEE, per germline. V was trimmed by 1 base and J by 8 bases, leaving 4 bases between them. The CDR3 loop is CASSVTDEQFF. In DNA, the CDR3 is TGTGCCAGCAGCGTAACAGATGAGCAGTTCTTC.

This clonotype has more than one count but fewer than ten. This chain joins TRBV20-1 and TRBJ1-6, with 9 bases identical to TRBD1. Germline CDR1 and CDR2: DFQATT and SNEGSKA (reference sequence). The length of the CDR3 is 15 residues. The V gene end was trimmed by 4 bases and the J gene end by 4 bases; junction bases not matched to a gene: 5. The DNA for the CDR3 is TGCAGTGCTATAGAACAGGGGGCGTATAATTCACCCCTCCACTTT. Translation gives CSAIEQGAYNSPLHF.

This clonotype was observed many times. The gene calls are TRBV28 and TRBJ2-1; 12 bases match TRBD2. The CDR3 contains 18 residues. V lost 5 bases and J lost 4; bases outside the gene matches: 12. Germline V gene sequence: CDR1 MDHEN, CDR2 SYDVKM. This chain's CDR3 is CASSTRTSGAIRYNEQFF. CDR3 nucleotide sequence: TGTGCCAGCAGTACACGGACTAGCGGGGCCATCCGGTACAATGAGCAGTTCTTC.